The text below deals with one T cell receptor delta chain. For this DNA, TCRdb reports the protein of a much larger clone, which diverges at residue 3, most likely from a read error; the protein presented here is translated directly from the DNA. The data stem from a study of gamma-delta chains in newborns, infants, children. TCRdb reran clone calling via CATT on the reads. Among fewer than 4,500 delta-chain clones, roughly 0.6% were seen once, and the ten largest hold about 15%. The CDR3 runs to 18 residues. Germline CDR1 and CDR2: GEAIGNYY and EKD. The junction had 9 bases not matched to a gene; V was cut back by 7 bases and J by 0 bases.

The receptor comes from a child who was a newborn, infant or young child, either healthy, febrile or measles-vaccinated (not recorded which). The chain carries TRDV2 and TRDJ3, with 9 nucleotides matching TRDD3. What was sequenced was blood. This CDR3 is CAWDVLGESSWDTRQMFF. For the CDR3, the DNA is TGTGCCTGGGACGTACTGGGGGAAAGCTCCTGGGACACCCGACAGATGTTTTTC.